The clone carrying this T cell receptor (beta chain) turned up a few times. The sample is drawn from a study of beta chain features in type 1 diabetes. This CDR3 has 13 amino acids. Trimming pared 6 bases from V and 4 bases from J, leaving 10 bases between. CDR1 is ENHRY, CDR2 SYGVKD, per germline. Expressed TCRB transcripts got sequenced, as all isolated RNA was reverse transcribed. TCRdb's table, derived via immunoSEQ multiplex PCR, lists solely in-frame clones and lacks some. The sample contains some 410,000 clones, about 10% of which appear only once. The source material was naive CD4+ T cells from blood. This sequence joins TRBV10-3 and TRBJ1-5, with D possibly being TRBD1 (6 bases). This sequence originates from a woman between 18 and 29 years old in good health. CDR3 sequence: CAIRRQANQPQHF. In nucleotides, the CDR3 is TGTGCCATCAGAAGACAGGCGAATCAGCCCCAGCATTTT.